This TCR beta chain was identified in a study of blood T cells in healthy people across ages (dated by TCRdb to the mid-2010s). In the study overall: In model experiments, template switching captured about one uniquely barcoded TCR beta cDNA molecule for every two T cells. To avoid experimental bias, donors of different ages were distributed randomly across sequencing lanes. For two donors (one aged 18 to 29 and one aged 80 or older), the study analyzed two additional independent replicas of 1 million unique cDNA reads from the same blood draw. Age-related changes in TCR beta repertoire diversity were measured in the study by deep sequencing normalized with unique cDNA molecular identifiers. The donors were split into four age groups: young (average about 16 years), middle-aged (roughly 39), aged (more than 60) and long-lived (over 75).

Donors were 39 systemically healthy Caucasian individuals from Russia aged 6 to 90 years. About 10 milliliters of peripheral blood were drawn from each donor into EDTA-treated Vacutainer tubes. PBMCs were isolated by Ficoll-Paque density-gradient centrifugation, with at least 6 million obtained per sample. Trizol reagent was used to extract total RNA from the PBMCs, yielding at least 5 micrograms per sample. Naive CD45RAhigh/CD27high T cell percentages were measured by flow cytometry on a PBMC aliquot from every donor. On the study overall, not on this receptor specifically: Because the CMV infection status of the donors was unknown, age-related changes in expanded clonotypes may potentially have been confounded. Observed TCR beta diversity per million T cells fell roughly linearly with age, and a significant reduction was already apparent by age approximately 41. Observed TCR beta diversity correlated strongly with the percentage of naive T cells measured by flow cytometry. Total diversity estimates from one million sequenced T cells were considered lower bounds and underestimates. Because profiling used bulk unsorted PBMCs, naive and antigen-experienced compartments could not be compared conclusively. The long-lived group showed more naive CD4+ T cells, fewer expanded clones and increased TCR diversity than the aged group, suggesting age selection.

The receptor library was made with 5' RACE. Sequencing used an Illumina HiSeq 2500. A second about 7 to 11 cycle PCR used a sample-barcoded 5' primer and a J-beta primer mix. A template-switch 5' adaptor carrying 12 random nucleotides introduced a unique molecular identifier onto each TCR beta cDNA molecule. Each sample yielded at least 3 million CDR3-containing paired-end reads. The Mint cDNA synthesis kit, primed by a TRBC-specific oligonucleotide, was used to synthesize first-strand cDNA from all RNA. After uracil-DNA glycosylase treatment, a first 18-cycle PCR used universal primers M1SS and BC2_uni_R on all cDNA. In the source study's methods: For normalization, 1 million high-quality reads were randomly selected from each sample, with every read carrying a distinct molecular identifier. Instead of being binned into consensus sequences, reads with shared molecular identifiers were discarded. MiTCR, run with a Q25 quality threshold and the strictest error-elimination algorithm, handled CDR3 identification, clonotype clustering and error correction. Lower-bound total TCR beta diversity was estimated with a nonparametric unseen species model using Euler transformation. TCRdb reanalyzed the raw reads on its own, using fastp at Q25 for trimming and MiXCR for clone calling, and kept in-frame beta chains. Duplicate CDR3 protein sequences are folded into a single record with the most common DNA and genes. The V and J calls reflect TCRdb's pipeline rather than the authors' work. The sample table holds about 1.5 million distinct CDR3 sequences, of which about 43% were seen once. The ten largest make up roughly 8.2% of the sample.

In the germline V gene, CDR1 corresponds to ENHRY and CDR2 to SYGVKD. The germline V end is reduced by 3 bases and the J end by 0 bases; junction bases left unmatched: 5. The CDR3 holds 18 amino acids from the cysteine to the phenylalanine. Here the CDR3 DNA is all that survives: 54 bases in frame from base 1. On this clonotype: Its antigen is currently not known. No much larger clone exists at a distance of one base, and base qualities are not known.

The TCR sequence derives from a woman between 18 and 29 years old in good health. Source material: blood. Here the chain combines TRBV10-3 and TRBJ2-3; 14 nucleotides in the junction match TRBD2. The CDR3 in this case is CAISDGTSGGFSTDTQYF. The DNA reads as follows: TGTGCCATCAGTGATGGGACTAGCGGGGGATTTAGCACAGATACGCAGTATTTT.